This passage covers 28 T cell receptor beta chains from one sample sequenced in a study of T cell responses to AZD1222 COVID-19 vaccine. The repertoire was sequenced with immunoSEQ multiplex PCR; TCRdb's copy has only in-frame clones and lacks some. The table includes approximately 130,000 clones, roughly 87% detected once. The sequencing used peripheral blood, collected 28 days after the second AZD1222 dose. The receptors derive from an adult who received the AZD1222 COVID-19 vaccine.

The chain recombines TRBV14 with TRBJ1-2; D call uncertain. Germline V gene sequence: CDR1 SGHDN, CDR2 FVKESK. The CDR3 covers 14 residues. Trimming stripped 1 base from V and 4 bases from J, with 10 bases between. The CDR3 DNA is TGTGCCAGCAGCCAAGTGACTTCCCCCTATGGCTACACCTTC. Translating gives CASSQVTSPYGYTF.

The rearrangement joins TRBV28 to TRBJ2-5; a weak D match, TRBD1 (6 bases). V was clipped by 5 bases and J by 9 bases, with 16 bases between them. The CDR3 has 13 amino acids. The germline V gene encodes CDR1 MDHEN and CDR2 SYDVKM. The CDR3 reads CASSQTTGLSQYF. The CDR3 DNA follows: TGTGCCAGCAGTCAAACAACAGGGTTGTCCCAGTACTTC.

The V and J genes are TRBV13 and TRBJ1-4; D possibly corresponds to TRBD1 (5 bases). The germline gives CDR1 PRHDT, CDR2 FYEKMQ (reference sequence). This CDR3 is built from 15 residues. Trimming took off 6 bases at V and 5 bases at J, with 16 bases between the two ends. CDR3 in DNA: TGTGCCAGCAGGCGGACCGGGACGGGGAATGAAAAACTGTTTTTT. Its protein is CASRRTGTGNEKLFF.

This chain uses TRBV20-1 with TRBJ1-2; 7 positions match TRBD1. There are 11 residues in the CDR3. The V gene end was trimmed by 5 bases and the J gene end by 7 bases; junction bases not matched to a gene: 4. The V gene's germline CDR1 is DFQATT and CDR2 SNEGSKA (reference sequence). This CDR3 reads CSAGTVLGYTF. Here the CDR3 DNA reads TGCAGTGCTGGGACAGTCCTTGGCTACACCTTC.

Here the CDR3 reads CASGSSRVAGDYYNEQFF. The CDR3 DNA is TGTGCTAGTGGTTCGAGTCGAGTAGCGGGAGACTACTACAATGAGCAGTTCTTC. The rearrangement uses TRBV12-5 and TRBJ2-1, with 9 bases identical to TRBD2. J gave up 3 bases and V 4 bases, and 13 bases lay outside the gene matches. The CDR3 is 18 amino acids. Germline V gives CDR1 LGHNT, CDR2 FRNRAP.

V gene TRBV3-1 (or the pseudogene TRBV3-2) combines with J gene TRBJ2-2; 8 bases agree with TRBD1. Germline V gene data show CDR1 as LGHDT and CDR2 as YNNKEL (reference sequence). The CDR3 length is 12 residues. With 11 bases clipped from V and 1 base from J, the junction kept 0 bases outside the gene matches. CDR3 coding DNA: TGTGCCGGACAGGGGAACACCGGGGAGCTGTTTTTT. Encoded protein: CAGQGNTGELFF.

The rearrangement uses TRBV10-2 and TRBJ2-6; D remains unclear. The CDR3 has 17 amino acids. From germline, CDR1 is WSHSY and CDR2 SAAADI. Trimming stripped 5 bases from V and 1 base from J, with 15 bases between. CDR3 DNA sequence: TGCGCCAGCAGTCGCGGCCCCCCATCATCTGGGGCCAACGTCCTGACTTTC. Its translation is CASSRGPPSSGANVLTF.

The chain couples TRBV11-2 to TRBJ1-2; TRBD1 agrees at 7 bases. The CDR3 is 14 amino acids. Per germline, CDR1 SGHAT and CDR2 FQNNGV. The junction had 9 bases not matched to a gene; V was cut back by 5 bases and J by 6 bases. The CDR3 is CASSPRGPEDGYTF. The CDR3, as DNA: TGTGCCAGCAGCCCTAGGGGGCCCGAGGATGGCTACACCTTC.

This sequence joins TRBV6-2 or TRBV6-3 and TRBJ1-1, with TRBD1 identical over 8 bases. From germline, CDR1 is MNHEY and CDR2 SVGEGT. CDR3 length equals 14 residues. V lost 5 bases to trimming and J lost 3 bases; unmatched junction nucleotides: 5. The CDR3 DNA reads TGTGCCAGCAGTGACGTGACAGGGGACACTGAAGCTTTCTTT. Translating gives CASSDVTGDTEAFF.

This clone came up a few times. The chain combines TRBV29-1 with TRBJ1-4, with TRBD1 matching 7 bases. This CDR3 is 13 amino acids long. Unmatched junction bases numbered 7, after V lost 7 bases and J lost 5 bases. Germline CDR1 reads SQVTM; CDR2 reads ANQGSEA. The CDR3 DNA is TGCAGCGGAGCTGACAGGGAGAATGAAAAACTGTTTTTT. It translates to CSGADRENEKLFF.

The V and J genes are TRBV9 and TRBJ2-2; possible D gene TRBD2, 6 bases. The CDR3 consists of 15 residues. The V end lost 2 bases, the J end lost 1 base, and 9 bases lay between the germline ends. The V gene's germline CDR1 is SGDLS and CDR2 YYNGEE. CDR3 coding DNA: TGTGCCAGCAGCGTTGGGGACTTGAACACCGGGGAGCTGTTTTTT. Translation: CASSVGDLNTGELFF. The whole variable domain, filled in from reference TRBV9 and TRBJ2-2, reads DSGVTQTPKHLITATGQRVTLRCSPRSGDLSVYWYQQSLDQGLQFLIQYYNGEERAKGNILERFSAQQFPDLHSELNLSSLELGDSALYFCASSVGDLNTGELFFGEGSRLTVL.

The genes are TRBV10-2 and TRBJ1-1, with D unresolved. V lost 3 bases to trimming and J lost 1 base, with 9 bases between them. The germline V gene encodes CDR1 WSHSY and CDR2 SAAADI. This CDR3 has 14 amino acids. The CDR3 loop reads CASSEKAGNTEAFF. For the CDR3, the DNA is TGCGCCAGCAGTGAAAAGGCAGGGAACACTGAAGCTTTCTTT.

The chain links TRBV6-2 or TRBV6-3 to TRBJ1-3; D call uncertain. The CDR3 covers 14 residues. Germline values: CDR1 MNHEY, CDR2 SVGEGT. V was shortened by 5 bases and J by 0 bases, with 8 bases between the two germline ends. This CDR3 is CASSTGHSGNTIYF. The DNA for the CDR3 is TGTGCCAGCAGTACCGGGCACTCTGGAAACACCATATATTTT.

The J gene is TRBJ1-5, the V gene TRBV6-6; 7 nucleotides line up with TRBD1. Germline values: CDR1 MNHNY, CDR2 SVGAGI (reference sequence). This CDR3 contains 14 residues. V dropped 5 bases and J dropped 2; count of bases not matched to a gene: 3. The CDR3 DNA reads TGTGCCAGCAGTCACGGACAGGGCAATCAGCCCCAGCATTTT. It translates to CASSHGQGNQPQHF.

The chain has TRBV9 and TRBJ2-1, with TRBD2 identical over 7 bases. CDR1 and CDR2 (germline): SGDLS, YYNGEE. V was pared by 4 bases and J by 8 bases, with 15 bases of the junction left unmatched. The CDR3 sequence is 16 residues long. CDR3: CASSLGAGFSRDEQFF. The CDR3 DNA is TGTGCCAGCAGCCTGGGAGCGGGATTCAGCAGGGATGAGCAGTTCTTC.

This clone was recorded only once. This may be a read error: a much more frequent sequence differs by one nucleotide. The genes are TRBV5-4 and TRBJ2-2; D is ambiguous. Germline CDR1 and CDR2: SGHNT and YYREEE (reference sequence). V was trimmed by 0 bases and J by 3 bases, leaving 0 bases between them. The CDR3 covers 12 residues. The CDR3 loop reads CASSLDTGELFF. The CDR3 bases are TGTGCCAGCAGCTTGGACACCGGGGAGCTGTTTTTT.

V is TRBV19 and J is TRBJ2-2; 7 bases fit TRBD1. Germline CDR1 is LNHDA and CDR2 is SQIVND (reference sequence). The V and J ends lost 4 bases and 0 bases, in that order; junction bases with no gene match: 8. CDR3 length: 17 amino acids. CDR3 loop: CASSRLQGRSNTGELFF. In DNA form, the CDR3 reads TGTGCCAGTAGTAGACTACAGGGGCGATCGAACACCGGGGAGCTGTTTTTT.

This chain connects TRBV28 to TRBJ1-5; no definite D call. This CDR3 region has 13 residues. Germline loops: CDR1 MDHEN, CDR2 SYDVKM. V was shortened by 5 bases and J by 3 bases, with 8 bases between the two germline ends. CDR3: CASSRGLNQPQHF. The CDR3, as DNA: TGTGCCAGCAGTCGGGGTCTCAATCAGCCCCAGCATTTT.

This clone was seen once. The rearrangement uses TRBV6-5 and TRBJ1-2, with TRBD1 matching 7 bases. This CDR3 region has 13 residues. Trimming removed 6 bases from V and 3 bases from J; junction bases left unmatched: 4. Germline CDR1 is MNHEY and CDR2 is SVGAGI. The CDR3 loop is CASSFDRDYGYTF. CDR3 nucleotide sequence: TGTGCCAGCAGCTTCGACAGGGACTATGGCTACACCTTC.

The gene calls are TRBV6-5 and TRBJ1-1, with a tentative D call TRBD1 (6 bases). The CDR3 runs to 15 residues. V lost 0 bases, J lost 5 bases, and 13 bases lay in between. Germline CDR1 MNHEY, CDR2 SVGAGI. This chain's CDR3 is CASSYSQGLGTEAFF. Here the CDR3 DNA reads TGTGCCAGCAGTTACTCACAGGGTTTAGGAACTGAAGCTTTCTTT.

The chain links TRBV7-2 to TRBJ2-1; 9 bases are shared with TRBD1. V shed 2 bases and J 15 bases; nucleotides not matched to a gene: 8. The CDR3 loop spans 13 amino acids. Germline values: CDR1 SGHTA, CDR2 FQGNSA. Here the CDR3 reads CASSLNLGQGPFF. The CDR3 DNA reads as TGTGCCAGCAGCTTAAATTTGGGACAGGGACCGTTCTTC.

Of note for this clone: Within the sample, other DNA sequences also encode this same CDR3. The chain is built from TRBV7-3 and TRBJ2-1; 10 positions match TRBD1. Per the germline V gene, CDR1 is SGHTA and CDR2 is FQGTGA. V lost 0 bases, J lost 4 bases, and 3 bases stayed unmatched. The CDR3 consists of 16 residues. The CDR3: CASSLTGTGAYNEQFF. The CDR3, as DNA: TGTGCCAGCAGCTTAACCGGGACAGGGGCTTACAATGAGCAGTTCTTC. Using reference TRBV7-3 and TRBJ2-1 for the parts outside the CDR3, the full variable domain is GAGVSQTPSNKVTEKGKYVELRCDPISGHTALYWYRQSLGQGPEFLIYFQGTGAADDSGLPNDRFFAVRPEGSVSTLKIQRTERGDSAVYLCASSLTGTGAYNEQFFGPGTRLTVL.

V is TRBV19 and J is TRBJ1-5; perhaps TRBD1 as D (5 bases). The CDR3 is 17 residues long. CDR1 is LNHDA, CDR2 SQIVND, per germline (reference sequence). V lost 5 bases and J 6 bases, leaving 23 bases between the germline ends. The CDR3 loop reads CASSASGTSIGFQPQHF. As DNA, the CDR3 is TGTGCCAGTAGTGCATCAGGGACCTCGATAGGTTTTCAGCCCCAGCATTTT.

The chain is built from TRBV6-6 and TRBJ1-4; tentatively, D is TRBD1 (5 bases). V lost 2 bases and J 7 bases, leaving 17 bases between the germline ends. The germline gives CDR1 MNHNY, CDR2 SVGAGI (reference sequence). The CDR3 runs 16 residues. The CDR3 spells CASSYGGARFGEKLFF. CDR3 coding DNA: TGTGCCAGCAGTTACGGCGGGGCGCGTTTCGGTGAAAAACTGTTTTTT.

The rearrangement uses TRBV18 and TRBJ2-7, with a weak D call TRBD1 (5 bases). This CDR3 comprises 13 residues. Germline CDR1 reads KGHSH; CDR2 reads LQKENI. The V end lost 3 bases, the J end lost 7 bases, and 13 bases lay between the germline ends. The CDR3 reads CASSPQGLREQYF. CDR3 nucleotide sequence: TGTGCCAGCTCACCCCAGGGCTTGAGGGAGCAGTACTTC.

The rearrangement links TRBV20-1 to TRBJ1-6, with TRBD1 matching over 9 bases. The CDR3 is made up of 15 amino acids. Germline CDR1 and CDR2: DFQATT and SNEGSKA (reference sequence). Unmatched junction bases numbered 10, after V lost 3 bases and J lost 10 bases. The CDR3 region has the DNA TGCAGTGCTAGTACAGGGGGCGCGATTCAATCACCCCTCCACTTT. It encodes CSASTGGAIQSPLHF.

Only one count was recorded for this clone. This rearrangement joins TRBV3-1 (or the pseudogene TRBV3-2) to TRBJ1-2; 9 bases match TRBD1. The V gene's germline CDR1 is LGHDT and CDR2 YNNKEL (reference sequence). V lost 4 bases to trimming and J lost 2 bases; unmatched junction nucleotides: 8. The length of the CDR3 is 16 residues. For the CDR3, the DNA is TGTGCCAGCAGCCCGAGTCCCGGGACAGGGAACTATGGCTACACCTTC. Its translation is CASSPSPGTGNYGYTF.

The V gene is TRBV6-1, the J gene TRBJ2-2; TRBD1 might be the D (5 bases). CDR3 length: 16 residues. The V gene lost 4 bases and the J gene lost 3 bases, with 15 bases spanning the gap. Germline CDR1 MNHNS, CDR2 SASEGT. The CDR3 DNA reads TGTGCCAGCAGTGTAAACAGGCCTCCATACACCGGGGAGCTGTTTTTT. Protein: CASSVNRPPYTGELFF.